Below are 17 T cell receptor beta chains sequenced from a single sample in a study of OX40 agonist ivuxolimab in advanced cancers. This table comes from immunoSEQ multiplex PCR, and its TCRdb copy is limited to in-frame clones, with some not included. The table has roughly 91,000 clones, about 90% seen once. The specimen was CD4+ or CD8+ T cells sorted from blood, collected in a trial of the OX40 agonist ivuxolimab. These receptors came from an adult with an advanced solid tumor such as melanoma, head and neck, liver or kidney cancer.

This chain connects TRBV28 to TRBJ2-7; 8 nucleotides match TRBD2. V lost 7 bases and J lost 7; bases outside the gene matches: 6. The CDR3 spans 12 residues. The germline gives CDR1 MDHEN, CDR2 SYDVKM. The CDR3 nucleotides are TGTGCCAGCACCACCGTAGCGGGGGAGCAGTACTTC. This gives the protein CASTTVAGEQYF.

The chain combines TRBV2 with TRBJ1-1; D not certain. The V end was cut by 7 bases, the J end by 0 bases, with 18 bases between. Germline assignment: CDR1 SNHLY and CDR2 FYNNEI. CDR3 length: 16 residues. The CDR3 coding sequence is TGTGCCAGCAATCTCGGGCCAGGTCCTTTGAACACTGAAGCTTTCTTT. Translating it yields CASNLGPGPLNTEAFF.

The chain carries TRBV2 and TRBJ2-1; TRBD2 agrees at 12 bases. CDR1 is SNHLY and CDR2 is FYNNEI in the germline V gene. CDR3 size: 19 residues. The J segment lost 0 bases and the V segment lost 6 bases, leaving 12 bases of the junction unmatched. As DNA, the CDR3 is TGTGCCAGCAGGGAGAAGGGACTAGCGGGCGCAAGCTCCTACAATGAGCAGTTCTTC. Translating it yields CASREKGLAGASSYNEQFF. Looking up the rest from reference TRBV2 and TRBJ2-1 gives the full variable domain: EPEVTQTPSHQVTQMGQEVILRCVPISNHLYFYWYRQILGQKVEFLVSFYNNEISEKSEIFDDQFSVERPDGSNFTLKIRSTKLEDSAMYFCASREKGLAGASSYNEQFFGPGTRLTVL.

V is TRBV2 and J is TRBJ2-7; D remains ambiguous. CDR1 is SNHLY and CDR2 is FYNNEI in the germline V gene. V was trimmed by 6 bases and J by 4 bases, leaving 10 bases between them. The CDR3 spans 12 residues. The CDR3 nucleotides read TGTGCCAGCAGATACGAGACTTACGAGCAGTACTTC. It yields the protein CASRYETYEQYF.

The chain couples TRBV28 to TRBJ1-2; maybe TRBD1 (5 bases). The CDR3 spans 14 residues. Deletions cut 6 bases from V and 6 bases from J, with 17 bases between. The germline CDR1 and CDR2 sequences are MDHEN and SYDVKM. The CDR3 DNA is TGTGCCAGCAGCTCGGTCGGTAGGGACCATGGCTACACCTTC. Translating it yields CASSSVGRDHGYTF.

The J gene is TRBJ2-5, the V gene TRBV6-1, with TRBD2 matching 11 bases. This CDR3 is built from 16 residues. Unmatched junction bases numbered 6, after V lost 4 bases and J lost 2 bases. Germline V CDR1 and CDR2: MNHNS, SASEGT. CDR3 coding DNA: TGTGCCAGCAGTGCGGGGCTAGCGGGGGGTCAAGAGACCCAGTACTTC. This gives the protein CASSAGLAGGQETQYF.

This clone was detected only once. The chain employs TRBV4-1 and TRBJ1-1; maybe TRBD1 (5 bases). The V and J ends lost 3 bases and 1 base respectively, with 9 bases between them. This CDR3 contains 14 residues. Germline lookup yields CDR1 MGHRA and CDR2 YSYEKL. CDR3 loop: CASSHHDRNTEAFF. CDR3 DNA: TGCGCCAGCAGCCACCACGACAGGAACACTGAAGCTTTCTTT.

The genes are TRBV11-2 and TRBJ1-2, with D possibly TRBD1 on 6 matching bases. CDR3 length equals 14 residues. Germline V gene data show CDR1 as SGHAT and CDR2 as FQNNGV. V was clipped by 5 bases and J by 3 bases, with 13 bases between them. The CDR3 DNA reads TGTGCCAGCAGCCCGGGGGGCAGGGACTATGGCTACACCTTC. Translating it yields CASSPGGRDYGYTF.

The chain has TRBV6-1 and TRBJ1-5, with a weak D call TRBD1 (5 bases). V shed 3 bases and J shed 0 bases, with 12 bases lying between them. This CDR3 has 16 amino acids. Germline CDR1 and CDR2: MNHNS and SASEGT. This chain's CDR3 is CASSEGITGSNQPQHF. DNA of the CDR3: TGTGCCAGCAGTGAGGGAATAACAGGTAGCAATCAGCCCCAGCATTTT.

The gene calls are TRBV6-5 and TRBJ1-2; D gene unclear. CDR1 is MNHEY, CDR2 SVGAGI, per germline. This CDR3 spans 12 amino acids. The ends were cut back, 4 bases at V and 7 bases at J, with 10 bases in the middle. Written as DNA, the CDR3 is TGTGCCAGCAGTTCCACGACTGGTGGCTACACCTTC. This gives the protein CASSSTTGGYTF.

The V and J genes are TRBV7-2 and TRBJ2-1, with TRBD2 matching 7 bases. From germline, CDR1 is SGHTA and CDR2 FQGNSA. The V gene end was trimmed by 5 bases and the J gene end by 7 bases; junction bases not matched to a gene: 11. The CDR3 is 15 residues long. CDR3 nucleotides: TGTGCCAGCAGCCTCGGACCGCTGGGAGGGAATGAGCAGTTCTTC. Residues: CASSLGPLGGNEQFF.

The chain carries TRBV20-1 and TRBJ1-1; D is undetermined. CDR3 length equals 10 residues. With 6 bases removed from V and 7 bases from J, the gap between germline ends came to 9 bases. Germline loops: CDR1 DFQATT, CDR2 SNEGSKA (reference sequence). CDR3 sequence: CSARKVEAFF. Written as DNA, the CDR3 is TGCAGTGCCCGGAAGGTTGAAGCTTTCTTT.

J is TRBJ1-1 and V is TRBV30; no clear D. Trimming took off 7 bases at V and 4 bases at J, with 10 bases between the two ends. CDR1 and CDR2 from the germline V gene are GTSNPN and SVGIG (reference sequence). The CDR3 has 11 residues. CDR3 DNA: TGTGCCTCCAAAAGGAGCACTGAAGCTTTCTTT. It codes for CASKRSTEAFF.

This clone was counted only a few times. The chain links TRBV29-1 to TRBJ1-1; D remains ambiguous. This CDR3 is 11 amino acids long. Trimming removed 5 bases at V and 3 bases at J, with 7 bases between. In germline, CDR1 is SQVTM, CDR2 ANQGSEA. CDR3 bases: TGCAGCGTTCTCGGAGACACTGAAGCTTTCTTT. Protein product: CSVLGDTEAFF.

V is TRBV30 and J is TRBJ2-5; the D gene is possibly TRBD2 (7 bases). The CDR3 is made up of 14 amino acids. The V end was cut by 0 bases, the J end by 5 bases, with 13 bases between. The V gene's germline CDR1 is GTSNPN and CDR2 SVGIG (reference sequence). The CDR3 sequence is CAWSVQGGAETQYF. In DNA form, the CDR3 reads TGTGCCTGGAGTGTACAAGGGGGGGCGGAGACCCAGTACTTC.

This clone was counted between two and nine times. The chain has TRBV11-2 and TRBJ1-1; D gene unclear. This CDR3 region has 13 residues. Trimming shortened V by 4 bases and J by 3 bases, and 9 bases separated the two germline ends. CDR1 SGHAT and CDR2 FQNNGV come from the germline V gene. DNA of the CDR3: TGTGCCAGCAGCTCTAGTCTGTACACTGAAGCTTTCTTT. This sequence encodes CASSSSLYTEAFF.

CDR3 nucleotides: TGTGCCAGCATCCGGGCGGCTAGCGGGGGGCCCTATGAGCAGTTCTTC. Translated: CASIRAASGGPYEQFF. This chain joins TRBV28 and TRBJ2-1; 11 nucleotides match TRBD2. Per the germline V gene, CDR1 is MDHEN and CDR2 is SYDVKM. CDR3 length: 16 residues. V was pared by 7 bases and J by 8 bases, with 13 bases of the junction left unmatched.